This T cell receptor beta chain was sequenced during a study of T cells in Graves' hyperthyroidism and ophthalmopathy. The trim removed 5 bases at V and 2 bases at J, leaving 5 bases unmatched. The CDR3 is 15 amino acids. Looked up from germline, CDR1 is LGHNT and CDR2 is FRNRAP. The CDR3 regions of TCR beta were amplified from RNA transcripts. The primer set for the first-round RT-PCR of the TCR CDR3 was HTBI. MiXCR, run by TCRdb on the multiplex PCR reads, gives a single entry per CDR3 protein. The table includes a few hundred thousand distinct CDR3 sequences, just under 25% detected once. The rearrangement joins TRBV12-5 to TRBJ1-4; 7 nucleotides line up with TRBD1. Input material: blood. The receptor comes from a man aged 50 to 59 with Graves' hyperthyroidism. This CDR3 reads CASGAYRGTNEKLFF. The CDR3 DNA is TGTGCTAGTGGTGCATACAGGGGCACTAATGAAAAACTGTTTTTT.